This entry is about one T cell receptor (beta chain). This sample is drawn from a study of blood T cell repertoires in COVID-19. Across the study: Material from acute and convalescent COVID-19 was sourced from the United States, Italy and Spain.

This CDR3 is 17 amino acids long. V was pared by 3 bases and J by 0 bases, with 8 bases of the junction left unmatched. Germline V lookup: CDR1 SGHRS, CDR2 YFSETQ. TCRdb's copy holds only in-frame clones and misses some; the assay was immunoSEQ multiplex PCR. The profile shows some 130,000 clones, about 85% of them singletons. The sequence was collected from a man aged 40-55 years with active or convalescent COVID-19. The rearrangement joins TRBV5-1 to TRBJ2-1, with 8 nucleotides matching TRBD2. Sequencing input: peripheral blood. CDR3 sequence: CASSSQATSGSYNEQFF. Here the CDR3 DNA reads TGCGCCAGCAGCTCACAGGCTACTAGCGGCTCCTACAATGAGCAGTTCTTC.